One and the same sample provided the 32 T cell receptor beta chains below, sequenced in a study of neoadjuvant anti-PD-1 for oral cavity cancer. The table came from immunoSEQ multiplex PCR; TCRdb's copy has only in-frame clones and leaves some out. Among roughly 7,500 clones listed, around 74% were seen once. Stated time point: after neoadjuvant nivolumab, at surgical resection. The sample here was PBMCs, taken after nivolumab (anti-PD-1) treatment. These receptors all come from a person aged 40 to 85 with oral cavity squamous cell carcinoma.

V gene TRBV19 combines with J gene TRBJ1-1, with TRBD1 identical over 7 bases. The CDR3 is made up of 14 amino acids. V dropped 5 bases and J dropped 1; count of bases not matched to a gene: 4. CDR1 and CDR2 (germline): LNHDA, SQIVND (reference sequence). The CDR3 protein is CASSRDRGNTEAFF. The CDR3 DNA is TGTGCCAGTAGTCGGGACAGAGGGAACACTGAAGCTTTCTTT.

The gene calls are TRBV6-1 and TRBJ2-7; 10 bases match TRBD1. Germline V gene data show CDR1 as MNHNS and CDR2 as SASEGT. J was trimmed by 0 bases and V by 1 base; bases with no gene match: 0. The CDR3 is made up of 15 amino acids. The CDR3 loop is CASSEGTGGSYEQYF. Here the CDR3 DNA reads TGTGCCAGCAGTGAAGGGACAGGGGGCTCCTACGAGCAGTACTTC.

J is TRBJ2-1 and V is TRBV15, with 10 bases lining up with TRBD2. This CDR3 comprises 18 residues. Germline CDR1 is LNHNV and CDR2 is YYDKDF (reference sequence). J lost 4 bases, V lost 0 bases, and 9 bases had no gene match. The CDR3, as DNA: TGTGCCACCAGCAGAGATACCTCCGGGACTAGCGTTTACAATGAGCAGTTCTTC. This translates into CATSRDTSGTSVYNEQFF.

This chain connects TRBV18 to TRBJ2-4; unclear D gene. V lost 4 bases, J lost 0 bases, and 13 bases lay in between. Germline-derived CDR1 and CDR2 are KGHSH and LQKENI. This CDR3 region has 16 residues. CDR3 bases: TGTGCCAGCTCACGCCAGTCACTTCTAGCCAAAAACATTCAGTACTTC. Encoded protein: CASSRQSLLAKNIQYF.

This clone is labeled as large. This sequence joins TRBV27 and TRBJ1-2; TRBD1 matches at 8 bases. Trimming at V came to 0 bases and at J to 7 bases, leaving 4 bases not matched to a gene. There are 14 residues in the CDR3. Germline V CDR1 and CDR2: MNHEY, SMNVEV (reference sequence). CDR3 sequence: CASSLSTGARGYTF. For the CDR3, the DNA is TGTGCCAGCAGTTTATCGACAGGGGCGCGTGGCTACACCTTC.

This chain connects TRBV4-3 to TRBJ1-2; no reliable D call. CDR1 and CDR2 from the germline V gene are LGHNA and YSLEER. V lost 0 bases and J lost 3, with 11 bases in between. This CDR3 contains 15 residues. This chain's CDR3 is CASSQEHRRYYGYTF. Here the CDR3 DNA reads TGCGCCAGCAGCCAAGAACACCGGAGGTACTATGGCTACACCTTC.

This clone was detected only a few times. The J gene is TRBJ2-2, the V gene TRBV29-1; 8 nucleotides align to TRBD2. V dropped 7 bases and J dropped 4; count of bases not matched to a gene: 2. The V gene's germline CDR1 is SQVTM and CDR2 ANQGSEA. The CDR3 sequence is 12 residues long. The CDR3 protein is CSGGLVTGELFF. The CDR3 DNA is TGCAGCGGGGGACTAGTCACCGGGGAGCTGTTTTTT.

This clone was counted between two and nine times. This chain joins TRBV6-4 and TRBJ2-1, with D maybe TRBD2 (5 bases). In germline, CDR1 is MRHNA, CDR2 SNTAGT. The CDR3 extends over 15 amino acids. V shed 4 bases and J shed 1 base, with 11 bases lying between them. The CDR3 region has the DNA TGTGCCAGCAGTGTCCGAGCGGAGTCCTACAATGAGCAGTTCTTC. This codes for CASSVRAESYNEQFF.

This clone was detected only a few times. V and J are TRBV2 and TRBJ1-1; D is unclear. In germline, CDR1 is SNHLY, CDR2 FYNNEI. V lost 2 bases, J lost 1 base, and 8 bases lay in between. The CDR3 runs 14 residues. The CDR3 DNA is TGTGCCAGCAGTGAATTCTCAGAGAACACTGAAGCTTTCTTT. Amino acid sequence: CASSEFSENTEAFF.

J is TRBJ2-1 and V is TRBV9; 8 bases match TRBD2. The CDR3 has 15 residues. V was clipped by 0 bases and J by 6 bases; unmatched bases: 5. CDR1 is SGDLS and CDR2 is YYNGEE in the germline V gene. The CDR3 nucleotides read TGTGCCAGCAGCGTAGCGGGGGGGCCTGTCAATGAGCAGTTCTTC. It codes for CASSVAGGPVNEQFF.

The chain links TRBV5-1 to TRBJ2-1; D unresolved. Germline CDR1 reads SGHRS; CDR2 reads YFSETQ. The CDR3 is 13 residues long. V lost 4 bases to trimming and J lost 5 bases, with 10 bases between them. The CDR3 DNA sequence: TGCGCCAGCAGCCCAGCTAGAAACAATGAGCAGTTCTTC. This codes for CASSPARNNEQFF.

This sequence joins TRBV16 and TRBJ1-1; D is unclear. CDR1 is KGHSY and CDR2 is FQNENV in the germline V gene. V lost 0 bases and J lost 1, with 3 bases in between. The CDR3 loop spans 13 amino acids. The CDR3 nucleotides are TGTGCCAGCAGCCAATCACGGAACACTGAAGCTTTCTTT. Amino acids: CASSQSRNTEAFF. Full variable domain (outside the CDR3, taken from reference TRBV16 and TRBJ1-1): GEEVAQTPKHLVRGEGQKAKLYCAPIKGHSYVFWYQQVLKNEFKFLISFQNENVFDETGMPKERFSAKCLPNSPCSLEIQATKLEDSAVYFCASSQSRNTEAFFGQGTRLTVV.

The CDR3 is CASSQLQARQFF. The CDR3 region has the DNA TGCGCCAGCAGCCAATTACAGGCTCGGCAGTTCTTC. This chain links TRBV10-2 with TRBJ2-1, with D tentatively TRBD1 (5 bases). Germline CDR1 is WSHSY and CDR2 is SAAADI. The CDR3 spans 12 residues. Deletions cut 6 bases from V and 12 bases from J, with 15 bases between.

The chain couples TRBV23-1 to TRBJ2-5, with D possibly matching TRBD1 (6 bases). TRBV23-1 belongs to the ORF category, with a function that is uncertain. Trimming removed 0 bases at V and 0 bases at J, with 20 bases between. The CDR3 extends over 19 amino acids. CDR3 region: CASSQSWSFDRRHQETQYF. The CDR3 nucleotides read TGCGCCAGCAGTCAATCTTGGTCTTTCGACAGGCGGCACCAAGAGACCCAGTACTTC.

This clone was observed a handful of times. The chain employs TRBV5-8 and TRBJ1-6; D not certain. This CDR3 is 16 amino acids long. The V gene lost 2 bases and the J gene lost 8 bases, with 17 bases spanning the gap. Germline V gene sequence: CDR1 SGHTS, CDR2 YDEGEE. CDR3 in amino acids: CASSLFRGETDSPLHF. Written as DNA, the CDR3 is TGTGCCAGCAGCTTATTCCGCGGGGAGACTGATTCACCCCTCCACTTT.

The CDR3 here is CASSQGLSMTSRGYTF. In DNA, the CDR3 is TGCGCCAGCAGCCAAGGATTGTCCATGACCTCTCGGGGCTACACCTTC. The chain employs TRBV4-3 and TRBJ1-2; D not certain. Germline loops: CDR1 LGHNA, CDR2 YSLEER. The CDR3 spans 16 residues. Trimming stripped 1 base from V and 8 bases from J, with 20 bases between.

This chain uses TRBV5-8 with TRBJ2-1; 8 bases align to TRBD2. The CDR3 has 15 residues. With 2 bases clipped from V and 8 bases from J, the junction kept 9 bases outside the gene matches. The germline gives CDR1 SGHTS, CDR2 YDEGEE. CDR3 region: CASSLRGGRVDEQFF. The CDR3 region has the DNA TGTGCCAGCAGCTTACGGGGGGGCCGGGTGGATGAGCAGTTCTTC.

This sequence joins TRBV9 and TRBJ1-5; the D gene is possibly TRBD1 (5 bases). The CDR3 sequence is 15 residues long. Germline V gene sequence: CDR1 SGDLS, CDR2 YYNGEE. V lost 4 bases to trimming and J lost 7 bases, with 18 bases between them. DNA of the CDR3: TGTGCCAGCAGCCCATGGGGGACTCTCGACCAGCCCCAGCATTTT. Its translation: CASSPWGTLDQPQHF.

The chain has TRBV6-5 and TRBJ2-7, with 7 nucleotides matching TRBD1. J was trimmed by 4 bases and V by 2 bases; bases with no gene match: 11. Per germline, CDR1 MNHEY and CDR2 SVGAGI. CDR3 length equals 16 residues. The CDR3 sequence: CASSYAPISTGYEQYF. CDR3 DNA: TGTGCCAGCAGTTACGCCCCAATCTCGACAGGGTACGAGCAGTACTTC.

The rearrangement links TRBV7-2 to TRBJ2-1, with TRBD2 matching over 12 bases. This CDR3 is built from 16 residues. The V and J ends lost 4 bases and 5 bases, in that order; junction bases with no gene match: 6. Germline V gene lookup returns CDR1 SGHTA and CDR2 FQGNSA. The CDR3 protein is CASSSSGGAGDNEQFF. The CDR3 DNA sequence: TGTGCCAGCAGCTCTAGCGGGGGGGCCGGGGACAATGAGCAGTTCTTC.

The genes are TRBV5-6 and TRBJ1-2, with a tentative D call TRBD1 (5 bases). With 6 bases removed from V and 4 bases from J, the gap between germline ends came to 13 bases. The CDR3 contains 13 residues. Germline CDR1 SGHDT, CDR2 YYEEEE. The CDR3 loop is CASTPQGGYGYTF. For the CDR3, the DNA is TGTGCCAGCACCCCTCAGGGAGGCTATGGCTACACCTTC.

A few counts support this clone. The rearrangement uses TRBV7-6 and TRBJ2-2, with TRBD2 identical over 7 bases. Germline V lookup: CDR1 SGHVS, CDR2 FNYEAQ. J was trimmed by 5 bases and V by 5 bases; bases with no gene match: 8. The CDR3 totals 15 residues. CDR3 sequence reads: CASSHKSGVTGELFF. CDR3 DNA: TGTGCCAGCAGCCATAAAAGCGGGGTGACCGGGGAGCTGTTTTTT.

The chain couples TRBV5-6 to TRBJ1-1, with D tentatively TRBD1 (5 bases). Germline CDR1 SGHDT, CDR2 YYEEEE. CDR3 length: 15 amino acids. V was clipped by 3 bases and J by 4 bases, with 16 bases between them. This CDR3 reads CASSSSRVGGTEAFF. The CDR3 region has the DNA TGTGCCAGCAGCTCGAGCAGGGTAGGAGGCACTGAAGCTTTCTTT.

The chain combines TRBV7-2 with TRBJ2-7; D tentatively fits TRBD1 or TRBD2 (6 bases each). The CDR3 covers 15 residues. Germline V gives CDR1 SGHTA, CDR2 FQGNSA. V shed 5 bases and J shed 0 bases, with 14 bases lying between them. The CDR3 bases are TGTGCCAGCAGCCCGGGAGCGACAGGCTCCTACGAGCAGTACTTC. Amino acids: CASSPGATGSYEQYF.

V usage is TRBV9 and J usage is TRBJ1-2, with unresolved D. The V and J ends lost 0 bases and 6 bases respectively, with 21 bases between them. CDR3 length: 17 amino acids. Germline assignment: CDR1 SGDLS and CDR2 YYNGEE. The CDR3 coding sequence is TGTGCCAGCAGCGTAGTTGTCAGTTTACCCAGCACTGATGGCTACACCTTC. Its translation: CASSVVVSLPSTDGYTF. The full variable domain, rest sourced from reference TRBV9 and TRBJ1-2, is DSGVTQTPKHLITATGQRVTLRCSPRSGDLSVYWYQQSLDQGLQFLIQYYNGEERAKGNILERFSAQQFPDLHSELNLSSLELGDSALYFCASSVVVSLPSTDGYTFGSGTRLTVV.

In DNA, the CDR3 is TGCGCCAGCAGCCAAGATAAGGGACCTTTTGAAGCTTTCTTT. Protein product: CASSQDKGPFEAFF. The rearrangement joins TRBV4-1 to TRBJ1-1; TRBD1 might be the D (5 bases). Trimming stripped 0 bases from V and 7 bases from J, with 12 bases between. Germline values: CDR1 MGHRA, CDR2 YSYEKL. The CDR3 spans 14 residues.

The rearrangement joins TRBV7-2 to TRBJ2-2; tentative D call: TRBD1 (5 bases). Germline assignment: CDR1 SGHTA and CDR2 FQGNSA. V shed 0 bases and J shed 6 bases, with 14 bases lying between them. The CDR3 loop spans 16 amino acids. The CDR3 reads CASSLAAGLNPGELFF. Written as DNA, the CDR3 is TGTGCCAGCAGCTTAGCGGCAGGGCTTAATCCCGGGGAGCTGTTTTTT. The variable domain in full, with the rest retrieved from reference TRBV7-2 and TRBJ2-2, is GAGVSQSPSNKVTEKGKDVELRCDPISGHTALYWYRQSLGQGLEFLIYFQGNSAPDKSGLPSDRFSAERTGGSVSTLTIQRTQQEDSAVYLCASSLAAGLNPGELFFGEGSRLTVL.

V and J are TRBV19 and TRBJ2-3, with TRBD1 identical over 8 bases. The CDR3 consists of 17 residues. V was clipped by 4 bases and J by 4 bases; unmatched bases: 13. Per germline, CDR1 LNHDA and CDR2 SQIVND (reference sequence). CDR3 sequence (DNA): TGTGCCAGTAGTAAACGGACCGGGACAGGAGCCCCAGATACGCAGTATTTT. Translating gives CASSKRTGTGAPDTQYF. The full variable domain, completed using reference TRBV19 and TRBJ2-3, is DGGITQSPKYLFRKEGQNVTLSCEQNLNHDAMYWYRQDPGQGLRLIYYSQIVNDFQKGDIAEGYSVSREKKESFPLTVTSAQKNPTAFYLCASSKRTGTGAPDTQYFGPGTRLTVL.

V is TRBV2 and J is TRBJ1-1; D is ambiguous. With 6 bases removed from V and 3 bases from J, the gap between germline ends came to 14 bases. This CDR3 has 14 residues. CDR1 is SNHLY, CDR2 FYNNEI, per germline. Here the CDR3 reads CASRPQGRDTEAFF. The CDR3 nucleotides read TGTGCCAGCAGGCCACAAGGGAGGGACACTGAAGCTTTCTTT.

This rearrangement joins TRBV9 to TRBJ2-2; 8 bases line up with TRBD2. Germline assignment: CDR1 SGDLS and CDR2 YYNGEE. With V trimmed by 5 bases and J by 2 bases, 5 bases remained unmatched. The CDR3 spans 15 residues. CDR3 loop: CASRKGLANTGELFF. CDR3 nucleotide sequence: TGTGCCAGCAGGAAAGGACTAGCCAACACCGGGGAGCTGTTTTTT.

For the CDR3, the DNA is TGTGCCAGCAGTTCGTCTTCCGGGGATTTATCCTATGGCTACACCTTC. This gives the protein CASSSSSGDLSYGYTF. The chain couples TRBV27 to TRBJ1-2; D gene uncertain. From germline, CDR1 is MNHEY and CDR2 SMNVEV (reference sequence). This CDR3 has 16 residues. V was shortened by 4 bases and J by 4 bases, with 19 bases between the two germline ends.

The CDR3 here is CASSPTGQGNEKLFF. The CDR3 nucleotides are TGTGCCAGCAGCCCTACGGGACAGGGTAATGAAAAACTGTTTTTT. The V call is TRBV9, the J call TRBJ1-4; 9 bases match TRBD1. Trimming cost V 4 bases and J 4 bases; bases outside gene matches: 5. The CDR3 totals 15 residues. Germline values: CDR1 SGDLS, CDR2 YYNGEE.